A selection of T cell receptor beta chains follows, all from one sample in a study of response to subunit inactivated influenza vaccine. Each CDR3 protein is one row after TCRdb ran MiXCR on the RT-PCR reads. The data contain hundreds of thousands of distinct CDR3 sequences, approximately 12% of them singletons. The sequenced sample was PBMCs from blood, obtained on the day of vaccination. These receptors were taken from a man aged 45-60 years who received an inactivated influenza vaccine. Both conserved end residues are part of each CDR3. Fields, in order: V gene, J gene, D gene, clone size, CDR3 DNA, CDR3 protein. A D gene is named only where the DNA matches it firmly. Size tells how often a clone was seen (once, few, many) or the class of an expanded clone, and some rows leave it out.

>TRBV11-1|TRBJ2-4|TRBD2|few
TGTGCCAGCAGTCCCTCCAAGGTAGCGGGGGTCCCCTTTGCCAAAAACATTCAGTACTTC
CASSPSKVAGVPFAKNIQYF
>TRBV5-1|TRBJ2-1|.|many
TGCGCCAGCAGCTTCGGACAGACATCCTACAATGAGCAGTTCTTC
CASSFGQTSYNEQFF
>TRBV20-1|TRBJ2-5|.|.
TGCAGTGCTAGTGGTAGCCGACAAGAGACCCAGTACTTC
CSASGSRQETQYF
>TRBV4-1|TRBJ2-7|TRBD2|few
TGCGCCAGCAGCCAAGTATCTAGCGGGAGGGTCTACGAGCAGTACTTC
CASSQVSSGRVYEQYF
>TRBV10-2|TRBJ2-3|.|few
TGCGCCAGCACCAACAGGGGCGGGGGCACAGATACGCAGTATTTT
CASTNRGGGTDTQYF
>TRBV20-1|TRBJ2-3|.|.
TGCAGTGCTAGAGATTCCCGGGACCCAGGCGCGAGTAGCACAGATACGCAGTATTTT
CSARDSRDPGASSTDTQYF
>TRBV12-3/TRBV12-4|TRBJ2-2|.|.
TGTGCCAGCAGTTTCGGTGGGGGTGACACCGGGGAGCTGTTTTTT
CASSFGGGDTGELFF
>TRBV15|TRBJ2-2|.|.
TGTGCCACCAGCCCCCCGCGGGGACGATATACCGGGGAGCTGTTTTTT
CATSPPRGRYTGELFF
>TRBV20-1|TRBJ1-2|.|many
TGCAGTGCTAGAGAAGGGGAGGGTAAGGATGGCTACACCTTC
CSAREGEGKDGYTF
>TRBV10-3|TRBJ1-2|.|many
TGTGCCATCAGTGCTGGAGGGGCACGGGGCTATGGCTACACCTTC
CAISAGGARGYGYTF
>TRBV7-2|TRBJ1-1|.|.
TGTGCCAGCAGCTTAGGACAGTACACTGAAGCTTTCTTT
CASSLGQYTEAFF
>TRBV11-2|TRBJ1-2|.|few
TGTGCCAGCAGCTTTTACACATCTTCTAACTATGGCTACACCTTC
CASSFYTSSNYGYTF
>TRBV7-9|TRBJ2-1|.|few
TGTGCCAGCAGAGCCGGTAACAATGAGCAGTTCTTC
CASRAGNNEQFF
>TRBV20-1|TRBJ1-5|TRBD1|many
TGCAGTGCTGGACAGGGGGGTCAGCCCCAGCATTTT
CSAGQGGQPQHF
>TRBV6-1|TRBJ2-3|TRBD2|.
TGTGCCAGCAACGGACTAGCGGGAGGCCCCTCGGGTACGCAGTATTTT
CASNGLAGGPSGTQYF
>TRBV2|TRBJ2-3|.|few
TGTGCCAGCAAAGCGGCGGAAGATACGCAGTATTTT
CASKAAEDTQYF
>TRBV29-1|TRBJ1-1|.|.
TGCAGTGGTCATGACGGGATCACTGAAGCTTTCTTT
CSGHDGITEAFF
>TRBV20-1|TRBJ2-1|TRBD1|.
TGCAGTGCCACTCCGGGACAGGAAATCAATGAGCAGTTCTTC
CSATPGQEINEQFF
>TRBV5-1|TRBJ1-5|.|few
TGCGCCAGCAGCTTGGGGGACTCCCAGAACCAGCCCCAGCATTTT
CASSLGDSQNQPQHF
>TRBV5-1|TRBJ2-1|.|few
TGCGCCAGCAGCTTGATGTCTAGCGCAAACTACAATGAGCAGTTCTTC
CASSLMSSANYNEQFF
>TRBV5-1|TRBJ2-1|.|.
TGCGCCAGCAGCATAGGACAGCACAATAAGCAGTTCTTC
CASSIGQHNKQFF
>TRBV7-9|TRBJ2-1|.|few
TGTGCCAGCAGCTTAGAAGGGTGGGGGCCTGAGCAGTTCTTC
CASSLEGWGPEQFF
>TRBV7-2|TRBJ2-3|.|few
TGTGCCAGCAGCCAAGCTCGGTCCAGCACAGATACGCAGTATTTT
CASSQARSSTDTQYF
>TRBV11-2|TRBJ2-4|.|many
TGTGCCAGCAGCTTACGAAGAGCAGGAACCAAAAACATTCAGTACTTC
CASSLRRAGTKNIQYF
>TRBV7-2|TRBJ2-3|.|few
TGTGCCAGCAGCTTACAGGGAAATACGCAGTATTTT
CASSLQGNTQYF
>TRBV20-1|TRBJ2-5|TRBD1|.
TGCAGTGCTACGGGACAGGGGACACAAGAGACCCAGTACTTC
CSATGQGTQETQYF
>TRBV4-1|TRBJ2-5|.|few
TGCGCCAGCAGAGAAACTAGGAACCAAGAGACCCAGTACTTC
CASRETRNQETQYF
>TRBV6-2/TRBV6-3|TRBJ1-1|.|many
TGTGCCAGCAGCGAACAGGGGAACACTGAAGCTTTCTTT
CASSEQGNTEAFF
>TRBV20-1|TRBJ2-6|.|.
TGCAGTGCGCCGCAGACCTCTGGGGCCAACGTCCTGACTTTC
CSAPQTSGANVLTF
>TRBV20-1|TRBJ2-7|.|few
TGCAGTGCTCGAGAACCGGTCGTTGCCCACGAGCAGTACTTC
CSAREPVVAHEQYF
>TRBV7-2|TRBJ2-1|TRBD1|few
TGTGCCAGCAGTAGAACAGGGGACTACAATGAGCAGTTCTTC
CASSRTGDYNEQFF
>TRBV12-3/TRBV12-4|TRBJ2-7|.|.
TGTGCCAGCGTGGGTTCTTGGGGGCCTCGCCCCGAGCAGTACTTC
CASVGSWGPRPEQYF
>TRBV2|TRBJ2-3|TRBD2|few
TGTGCCAGCAGTAGGGGACTAGCGGGGTTTGAGGGCACAGATACGCAGTATTTT
CASSRGLAGFEGTDTQYF
>TRBV12-3/TRBV12-4|TRBJ2-7|.|many
TGTGCCAGCAGTCCATCGACGGGGACATTAGCCTACGAGCAGTACTTC
CASSPSTGTLAYEQYF